Described below is a single T cell receptor (beta chain) sequence and its context. Its binding antigen is unknown. The record has no base qualities; no much larger clone is one base away. These data originate in a study of T cells in localized non-small cell lung cancer (dated by TCRdb to 2019 to 2021). Context from the whole study: T cell repertoires of 200 to 250 early-stage NSCLC patients were analyzed, with tumors being compared against uninvolved tumor-adjacent lungs. The cohort consisted of 200 to 250 treatment-naive NSCLC patients whose localized lung tumors had been resected. NSCLC patients had a mean age of around 66 years, and fewer than 150 were male and 107 female.

TCR beta CDR3 regions were sequenced from DNA using the immunoSEQ Assay. The authors' pipeline ran thus. T cell density was computed as TCR beta template counts normalized to usable DNA estimated by amplifying housekeeping genes. Using the preseqR package, richness was estimated by extrapolating to 120,000 templates for tissue samples and 400,000 templates for PBMC samples. Clonality was defined by subtracting Pielou's evenness from one. To identify tissue-enriched TCRs, differential abundance testing was run on productive amino-acid clonotypes with a minimum total count of 5 and an alpha of 0.1. The Jaccard Index and the Morisita Overlap Index were used to measure how much the repertoires overlapped between compartments. GLIPH clustered TCR beta CDR3s with public tetramer-defined viral CDR3s; viral motifs required at least three viral sequences plus V-gene enrichment. TCRdb holds this immuneACCESS table with in-frame rearrangements only. Some clones are missing; in checked studies, unresolved V genes explain under half, and the rest has no known cause. D and trimming were read from the DNA, whereas the V and J calls and clone size are those reported in that table. Across this sample there are over a thousand clones, with over 30% seen only once. The leading ten clones occupy about an eighth of the sample.

At diagnosis, tumor, uninvolved tumor-adjacent lung and peripheral blood were collected and then preserved as a mix of FFPE and fresh-frozen material. The CDR3 numbers 17 residues from cysteine through phenylalanine. Just the 51-base CDR3 DNA is kept, in frame starting at base 1. For CDR1 and CDR2, the germline V gene (reference sequence) lists WNHNN and SYGVQD. The germline V and J ends show losses of 6 bases and 0 bases respectively, and no gene match explains 5 bases of the junction. Points the paper makes about the study in general: A median of approximately 57 of the top 100 tumor clones were detected in paired uninvolved adjacent lung, and under 30 of these tumor clones were also found among the top 100 clones of the paired uninvolved adjacent lung. The highest T cell clonality was observed in uninvolved tumor-adjacent lung, where clonality exceeded that of tumor, suggesting that antigenic responses were more focused in uninvolved tumor-adjacent lung. Because the study design was exploratory, TCR variables were selected using unadjusted p-values without false-discovery rate correction. Longer overall survival was associated with higher blood T cell density, whereas shorter survival was associated with higher adjacent-lung clonality. Because multi-region tumor sequencing was not done, intratumor heterogeneity could not be ruled out.

Here the chain combines TRBV10-1 and TRBJ2-1, and 13 junction bases match TRBD2. This clonotype was obtained from a woman aged 18-50 years with stage I lung adenocarcinoma. The specimen was lung tumor tissue, collected before any cancer treatment. The CDR3 region has the sequence CASSDGTSGASYNEQFF. The nucleotides read TGCGCCAGCAGCGATGGGACTAGCGGGGCCTCCTACAATGAGCAGTTCTTC.